Following are 8 T cell receptor beta chains from one sample sequenced in a study of OX40 agonist ivuxolimab in advanced cancers. Here immunoSEQ multiplex PCR was the method, and the copy in TCRdb shows in-frame clones only, minus some. The sample holds approximately 15,000 clones; 60% to 80% are singletons and the top ten take just over 35%. Sequenced material: CD4+ or CD8+ T cells sorted from blood, taken in a trial of the OX40 agonist ivuxolimab. The receptors derive from an adult with an advanced solid tumor such as melanoma, head and neck, liver or kidney cancer.

The rearrangement uses TRBV11-2 and TRBJ2-7; possibly TRBD1 for D (6 bases). V dropped 1 base and J dropped 7 bases, with 14 bases sitting between them. The CDR3 covers 14 residues. Looked up from germline, CDR1 is SGHAT and CDR2 is FQNNGV. The CDR3 nucleotides are TGTGCCAGCAGCTTAGGACTCCAGGGGAATGAGCAGTACTTC. This encodes CASSLGLQGNEQYF.

This clone has more than one count but fewer than ten. The chain links TRBV11-2 to TRBJ2-7; D is unresolved. V lost 0 bases and J 4 bases, leaving 16 bases between the germline ends. CDR1 and CDR2 (germline): SGHAT, FQNNGV. The CDR3 is made up of 16 amino acids. For the CDR3, the DNA is TGTGCCAGCAGCTTAGAACGGCCAGGTTGGGGATACGAGCAGTACTTC. Translated, it gives CASSLERPGWGYEQYF.

CDR3 residues: CATRLAGRYEQYF. CDR3 sequence (DNA): TGTGCCACCAGACTAGCGGGCCGCTACGAGCAGTACTTC. The chain employs TRBV14 and TRBJ2-7; 10 bases match TRBD2. CDR3 length: 13 residues. Germline lookup yields CDR1 SGHDN and CDR2 FVKESK. V shed 10 bases and J 3 bases; nucleotides not matched to a gene: 6.

The chain is built from TRBV27 and TRBJ2-1, with 7 nucleotides matching TRBD1. This CDR3 is built from 15 residues. V trimming: 5 bases; J trimming: 6 bases; junction bases outside the gene matches: 10. The germline gives CDR1 MNHEY, CDR2 SMNVEV (reference sequence). CDR3 sequence reads: CASSLDRVRINEQFF. CDR3 DNA sequence: TGTGCCAGCAGTCTAGACAGGGTTCGAATCAATGAGCAGTTCTTC.

The chain combines TRBV21-1 with TRBJ1-5. TRBV21-1 is noted as a pseudogene. The CDR3 is 16 residues long. CDR3 in amino acids: CASSKGAWGDGQPQHF. The CDR3 bases are TGTGCCAGCAGCAAAGGGGCATGGGGTGACGGTCAGCCCCAGCATTTT.

The genes are TRBV7-9 and TRBJ2-5; maybe TRBD2 (5 bases). The CDR3 is 16 amino acids. The germline CDR1 and CDR2 sequences are SEHNR and FQNEAQ (reference sequence). V lost 2 bases to trimming and J lost 2 bases, with 15 bases between them. The CDR3 sequence is CASSLYGDTIQETQYF. The DNA of the CDR3 is TGTGCCAGCAGCTTATACGGGGATACTATTCAAGAGACCCAGTACTTC.

The chain carries TRBV27 and TRBJ2-3; D unclear. The CDR3 covers 12 residues. Germline assignment: CDR1 MNHEY and CDR2 SMNVEV (reference sequence). V dropped 5 bases and J dropped 1 base, with 4 bases sitting between them. The CDR3 here is CASSGGTDTQYF. The CDR3 coding sequence is TGTGCCAGCAGTGGTGGCACAGATACGCAGTATTTT.

The rearrangement joins TRBV28 to TRBJ2-1; possibly TRBD2 for D (6 bases). The CDR3 runs 13 residues. Germline V gives CDR1 MDHEN, CDR2 SYDVKM. Trimming pared 5 bases from V and 4 bases from J, leaving 9 bases between. In nucleotides, the CDR3 is TGTGCCAGCAGTGTCGGAGGGTACAATGAGCAGTTCTTC. Its translation: CASSVGGYNEQFF.